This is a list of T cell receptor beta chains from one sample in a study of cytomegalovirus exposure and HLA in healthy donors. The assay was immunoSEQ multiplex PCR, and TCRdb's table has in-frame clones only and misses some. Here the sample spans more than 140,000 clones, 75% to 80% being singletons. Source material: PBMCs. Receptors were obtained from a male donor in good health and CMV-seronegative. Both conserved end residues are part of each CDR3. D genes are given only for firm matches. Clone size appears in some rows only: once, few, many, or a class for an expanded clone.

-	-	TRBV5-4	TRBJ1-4	CASSQDQGTNEKLFF	TGTGCCAGCAGCCAGGACCAGGGAACTAATGAAAAACTGTTTTTT
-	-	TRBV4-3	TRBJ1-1	CASSQEFLNTEAFF	TGCGCCAGCAGCCAAGAGTTCCTAAACACTGAAGCTTTCTTT
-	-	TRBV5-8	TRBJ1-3	CASSSYSGNTIYF	TGTGCCAGCAGCTCCTACTCTGGAAACACCATATATTTT
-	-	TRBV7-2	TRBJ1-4	CASSLGDGGGDGEKLFF	TGTGCCAGCAGCTTGGGAGATGGCGGGGGTGATGGTGAAAAACTGTTTTTT
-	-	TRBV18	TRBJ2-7	CASSSRSYEQYF	TGTGCCAGCTCAAGCCGTTCCTACGAGCAGTACTTC
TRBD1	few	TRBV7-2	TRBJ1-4	CASSTPRQGADNEKLFF	TGTGCCAGCAGCACACCTCGACAGGGGGCGGATAATGAAAAACTGTTTTTT
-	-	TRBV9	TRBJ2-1	CASSVGPPSVVEQFF	TGTGCCAGCAGCGTAGGGCCACCTAGCGTCGTAGAGCAGTTCTTC
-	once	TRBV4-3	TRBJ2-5	CASSRGGGIQETQYF	TGCGCCAGCAGCCGGGGCGGGGGCATACAAGAGACCCAGTACTTC
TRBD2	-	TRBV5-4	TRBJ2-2	CASSRAGGKVGELFF	TGTGCCAGCAGCCGAGCGGGAGGGAAGGTCGGGGAGCTGTTTTTT
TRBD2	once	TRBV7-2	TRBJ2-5	CASSLQPGLAGTQYF	TGTGCCAGCAGCTTACAGCCGGGACTAGCGGGGACCCAGTACTTC
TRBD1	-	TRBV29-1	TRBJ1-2	CSVAADGTGDGYTF	TGCAGCGTTGCGGCAGACGGGACAGGGGACGGCTACACCTTC
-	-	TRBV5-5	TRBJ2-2	CASSLRGALAGELFF	TGTGCCAGCAGCTTGCGGGGGGCGCTCGCCGGGGAGCTGTTTTTT
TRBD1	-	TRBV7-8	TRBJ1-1	CASSPARGAEAFF	TGTGCCAGCAGCCCAGCCAGGGGGGCTGAAGCTTTCTTT
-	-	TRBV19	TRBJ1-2	CASSRGAGGYTF	TGTGCCAGTAGCCGGGGGGCGGGTGGCTACACCTTC
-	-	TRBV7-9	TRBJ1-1	CASSSGQYTEAFF	TGTGCCAGCAGCTCCGGACAGTACACTGAAGCTTTCTTT
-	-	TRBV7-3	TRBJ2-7	CASSPSSSYEQYF	TGTGCCAGCAGCCCCTCGAGCTCCTACGAGCAGTACTTC
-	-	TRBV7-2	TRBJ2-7	CASREGGTSSYEQYF	TGTGCCAGCAGGGAGGGGGGGACCAGCTCCTACGAGCAGTACTTC
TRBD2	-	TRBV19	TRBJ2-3	CASSMGERGPSTDTQYF	TGTGCCAGTAGTATGGGGGAGCGGGGGCCTAGCACAGATACGCAGTATTTT
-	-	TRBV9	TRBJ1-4	CASAREGTNEKLFF	TGTGCCAGCGCCAGGGAGGGAACTAATGAAAAACTGTTTTTT
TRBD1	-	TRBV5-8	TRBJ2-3	CASSWTSGTGYGDTQYF	TGTGCCAGCAGCTGGACTTCCGGGACAGGGTACGGAGATACGCAGTATTTT
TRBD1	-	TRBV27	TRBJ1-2	CASSLGQGLYGYTF	TGTGCCAGCAGTTTGGGACAGGGCTTGTATGGCTACACCTTC
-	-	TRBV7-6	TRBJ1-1	CASSKERNTEAFF	TGTGCCAGCAGCAAAGAGCGGAACACTGAAGCTTTCTTT
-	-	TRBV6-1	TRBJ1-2	CASSEPDKNLYGYTF	TGTGCCAGCAGTGAACCCGACAAGAATCTCTATGGCTACACCTTC
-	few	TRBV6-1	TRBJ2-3	CASSERLEGADTQYF	TGTGCCAGCAGTGAACGGCTAGAGGGGGCAGATACGCAGTATTTT
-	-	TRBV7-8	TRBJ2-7	CASSLAVQNHEQYF	TGTGCCAGCAGCTTAGCGGTGCAGAATCACGAGCAGTACTTC
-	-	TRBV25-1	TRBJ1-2	CASSAWLATGVGYTF	TGTGCCAGCAGTGCCTGGTTGGCTACGGGGGTTGGCTACACCTTC
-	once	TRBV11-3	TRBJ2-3	CASSFSLLRGDTQYF	TGTGCCAGCAGCTTTAGTCTCTTACGAGGAGATACGCAGTATTTT
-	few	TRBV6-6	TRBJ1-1	CATSVYTEAFF	TGTGCCACGTCGGTGTACACTGAAGCTTTCTTT
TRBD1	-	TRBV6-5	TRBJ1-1	CASSFQGAGAFF	TGTGCCAGCAGTTTTCAGGGGGCGGGAGCTTTCTTT